These 12 T cell receptor beta chains originate from one sample sequenced in a study of blood T cell repertoires in COVID-19. Repertoires were generated with immunoSEQ multiplex PCR, while TCRdb's copy carries only in-frame clones and drops some. Among 400,000 to 550,000 clones, approximately 90% were seen once, and the ten largest hold 4% to 5.5%. Source material: peripheral blood. These receptor sequences come from a young woman with acute or convalescent COVID-19.

The chain is built from TRBV5-1 and TRBJ1-1; maybe TRBD1 (5 bases). The V and J ends lost 4 bases and 4 bases respectively, with 14 bases between them. The CDR3 extends over 14 amino acids. Germline CDR1 is SGHRS and CDR2 is YFSETQ. The DNA of the CDR3 is TGCGCCAGCAGCCTGGGGGGGGTGGGCACTGAAGCTTTCTTT. As protein: CASSLGGVGTEAFF.

The J gene is TRBJ1-1, the V gene TRBV27; D not resolved. The CDR3 totals 13 residues. Between the trimmed V and J ends, which lost 8 bases and 4 bases, there was a span of 14 bases. Germline CDR1 MNHEY, CDR2 SMNVEV (reference sequence). CDR3 region: CASGKRSSTEAFF. As DNA, the CDR3 is TGTGCCAGCGGAAAGCGGTCCAGCACTGAAGCTTTCTTT.

This clone appeared a single time. V and J are TRBV7-8 and TRBJ2-3, with D uncertain. The CDR3 consists of 16 residues. Germline lookup yields CDR1 SGHVS and CDR2 FQNEAQ. The V end lost 1 base, the J end lost 0 bases, and 11 bases lay between the germline ends. The CDR3 loop reads CASSLVVAGSTDTQYF. The CDR3, as DNA: TGTGCCAGCAGCTTAGTGGTAGCCGGCAGCACAGATACGCAGTATTTT.

This clone was counted once. The genes are TRBV4-1 and TRBJ1-5; D unclear. The CDR3 is 12 amino acids. The V end was cut by 2 bases, the J end by 4 bases, with 3 bases between. Germline assignment: CDR1 MGHRA and CDR2 YSYEKL. CDR3 nucleotides: TGCGCCAGCAGCCAAATAAATCAGCCCCAGCATTTT. This translates into CASSQINQPQHF.

This clone was detected only once. The V and J genes are TRBV7-9 and TRBJ2-5; the match to TRBD2 covers 10 bases. V shed 5 bases and J 5 bases; nucleotides not matched to a gene: 11. Germline V lookup: CDR1 SEHNR, CDR2 FQNEAQ (reference sequence). The CDR3 runs to 16 residues. The CDR3 DNA follows: TGTGCCAGCAGCCTACGACTAGCGGGTCAAGGGGAGACCCAGTACTTC. It encodes CASSLRLAGQGETQYF.

The J gene is TRBJ1-2, the V gene TRBV30; D possibly corresponds to TRBD1 (6 bases). This CDR3 has 13 amino acids. Germline V lookup: CDR1 GTSNPN, CDR2 SVGIG (reference sequence). The V end lost 2 bases, the J end lost 7 bases, and 14 bases lay between the germline ends. CDR3 in DNA: TGTGCCTGGAGTATTCGACAGGACGCTGGCTACACCTTC. Residues: CAWSIRQDAGYTF.

V gene TRBV5-1 combines with J gene TRBJ2-5, with 12 nucleotides matching TRBD2. Germline CDR1 and CDR2: SGHRS and YFSETQ. V lost 1 base to trimming and J lost 5 bases; unmatched junction nucleotides: 9. CDR3 size: 17 residues. The CDR3: CASSLSPSGGAAETQYF. As DNA, the CDR3 is TGCGCCAGCAGCTTGTCCCCTAGCGGGGGGGCCGCGGAGACCCAGTACTTC.

This chain links TRBV29-1 with TRBJ2-1; 9 bases match TRBD2. This CDR3 comprises 14 residues. Germline CDR1 and CDR2: SQVTM and ANQGSEA. The V segment lost 8 bases and the J segment 3 bases; nucleotides outside the gene matches: 8. CDR3 protein: CSIDSGGYYNEQFF. Written as DNA, the CDR3 is TGCAGCATAGATAGCGGGGGCTACTACAATGAGCAGTTCTTC.

This chain joins TRBV4-1 and TRBJ2-7, with 8 bases that match TRBD1. The CDR3 loop spans 14 amino acids. Germline CDR1 reads MGHRA; CDR2 reads YSYEKL. The junction had 5 bases not matched to a gene; V was cut back by 1 base and J by 6 bases. This CDR3 reads CASSQGRGRVEQYF. CDR3 sequence (DNA): TGCGCCAGCAGCCAAGGCAGGGGGCGGGTCGAGCAGTACTTC.

The V and J genes are TRBV19 and TRBJ1-3, with unresolved D. Trimming took off 5 bases at V and 6 bases at J, with 8 bases between the two ends. The CDR3 length is 12 residues. Per the germline V gene, CDR1 is LNHDA and CDR2 is SQIVND (reference sequence). The CDR3 loop reads CASSPPTNTIYF. As DNA, the CDR3 is TGTGCCAGTAGTCCTCCTACAAACACCATATATTTT.

The chain links TRBV12-3 or TRBV12-4 to TRBJ2-3; no clear D gene. Trimming stripped 3 bases from V and 2 bases from J, with 6 bases between. The CDR3 is made up of 13 amino acids. The CDR3 sequence is CASSFEYTDTQYF. For the CDR3, the DNA is TGTGCCAGCAGTTTTGAGTACACAGATACGCAGTATTTT.

This clone has a handful of counts. The identical CDR3 is also encoded by other nucleotide sequences in the sample. The chain carries TRBV4-1 and TRBJ2-5, with 9 bases matching TRBD1. Germline V lookup: CDR1 MGHRA, CDR2 YSYEKL. The CDR3 is 14 amino acids. V trimming: 1 base; J trimming: 3 bases; junction bases outside the gene matches: 0. This CDR3 reads CASSQGTGEETQYF. CDR3 in DNA: TGCGCCAGCAGCCAAGGGACAGGGGAAGAGACCCAGTACTTC.